This entry lists 2 T cell receptor beta chains sequenced from one sample in a study of T cell repertoires in cytomegalovirus infection. One entry per CDR3 protein results from TCRdb running MiXCR on the reads. The repertoire holds about 400,000 distinct CDR3 sequences, with roughly 20% as singletons. Sequencing was performed on PBMCs. The receptors here all came from a human donor in good health (CMV status not recorded). Some clones in this sample may be carry-over from other donors' samples.

This clonotype was seen many times. V usage is TRBV6-2 or TRBV6-3 and J usage is TRBJ2-1; TRBD2 agrees at 7 bases. The CDR3 sequence is 13 residues long. Germline assignment: CDR1 MNHEY and CDR2 SVGEGT. Trimming removed 5 bases from V and 13 bases from J; junction bases left unmatched: 11. In DNA form, the CDR3 reads TGTGCCAGCAGTATGACTAGCTTACTTTCCCAGTTCTTC. This sequence encodes CASSMTSLLSQFF.

The chain joins TRBV7-6 to TRBJ2-3; D is unresolved. The germline gives CDR1 SGHVS, CDR2 FNYEAQ. Trimming left V 5 bases short and J 4 bases short, with 1 base between. The CDR3 is made up of 10 amino acids. Here the CDR3 reads CASSPDTQYF. CDR3 nucleotides: TGTGCCAGCAGCCCAGATACGCAGTATTTT.